The sequence of this TCR beta chain was determined in a study of glioma-infiltrating T cells. This clonotype has at least ten counts. The antigen is undetermined. The iRepertoire nested amplicon-rescue multiplex PCR amplified TCR alpha and beta CDR3s from RNA. One-step reverse transcription and amplification started from approximately 100-400 ng of tissue mRNA or PBMC total RNA. Using its own MiXCR run on the multiplex PCR reads, TCRdb lists one record per CDR3 protein. The table shows 110,000 or so distinct CDR3 sequences, with approximately 26% occurring only once. General observations from the study: Gliomas, especially low-grade, showed above-expected tissue-blood divergence; non-neoplastic patients showed below. Only very few CDR3 sequences appeared in both tissue and blood.

The V gene's germline CDR1 is SGHTA and CDR2 FQGNSA. V shed 6 bases and J 5 bases; nucleotides not matched to a gene: 6. The CDR3 consists of 13 residues. The sequencing input was glioma tissue, nonneoplastic brain tissue, or PBMCs (not recorded which). This chain joins TRBV7-2 and TRBJ2-7; 8 bases are shared with TRBD1. This receptor was identified in a human donor with low-grade glioma or glioblastoma, undergoing nonglioma brain surgery, or in good health (not recorded which). The CDR3 spells CASRLTGANEQYF. The CDR3 DNA sequence: TGTGCCAGCAGATTGACAGGGGCTAACGAGCAGTACTTC.